These 24 T cell receptor beta chains originate from one sample sequenced in a study of T-cell memory formation after mild COVID-19. TCRdb itself ran the 5' RACE reads through MiXCR, one entry per CDR3 protein. The sample consists of about 560,000 distinct CDR3 sequences, about 20% of them appearing once. The sequenced sample consisted of PBMCs or a T cell subset sorted from them (not recorded which). Every receptor here comes from an adult woman who had mild COVID-19 (a few samples of this study predate the infection). Cell type and time point are not known.

V gene TRBV2 combines with J gene TRBJ1-2; perhaps TRBD1 as D (6 bases). V dropped 7 bases and J dropped 8 bases, with 14 bases sitting between them. The CDR3 has 12 amino acids. Germline V gives CDR1 SNHLY, CDR2 FYNNEI. CDR3 protein: CASMFGTQGYTF. In DNA, the CDR3 is TGTGCCAGCATGTTCGGGACACAGGGCTACACCTTC. The full variable domain, rest sourced from reference TRBV2 and TRBJ1-2, is EPEVTQTPSHQVTQMGQEVILRCVPISNHLYFYWYRQILGQKVEFLVSFYNNEISEKSEIFDDQFSVERPDGSNFTLKIRSTKLEDSAMYFCASMFGTQGYTFGSGTRLTVV.

The rearrangement uses TRBV5-1 and TRBJ1-3; D not resolved. Looked up from germline, CDR1 is SGHRS and CDR2 is YFSETQ. The CDR3 covers 15 residues. V lost 4 bases, J lost 0 bases, and 11 bases lay in between. CDR3 residues: CASSPDSSSGNTIYF. The CDR3 bases are TGCGCCAGCAGCCCAGACTCGAGCTCTGGAAACACCATATATTTT.

This clonotype has more than one count but fewer than ten. V is TRBV12-3 or TRBV12-4 and J is TRBJ1-2, with 7 bases identical to TRBD1. Trimming removed 5 bases from V and 0 bases from J; junction bases left unmatched: 15. The CDR3 consists of 18 residues. The DNA for the CDR3 is TGTGCCAGCAGTAGACAGGGAGAAATTGTCAATACTAACTATGGCTACACCTTC. Translation: CASSRQGEIVNTNYGYTF.

The V call is TRBV3-1, the J call TRBJ2-1; TRBD2 might be the D (6 bases). Looked up from germline, CDR1 is LGHDT and CDR2 is YNNKEL (reference sequence). CDR3 length: 18 amino acids. V was shortened by 3 bases and J by 1 base, with 19 bases between the two germline ends. The CDR3 sequence: CASSHQGSGRSSYNEQFF. The CDR3 DNA sequence: TGTGCCAGCAGCCATCAGGGTAGCGGAAGAAGTTCCTACAATGAGCAGTTCTTC.

This chain links TRBV9 with TRBJ1-2, with TRBD1 identical over 7 bases. Germline V gene sequence: CDR1 SGDLS, CDR2 YYNGEE. Losses at the gene ends were 0 bases for V and 6 bases for J; bases not matched to a gene: 11. This CDR3 contains 16 residues. CDR3 amino acids: CASSVGPAGGADGYTF. The CDR3 nucleotides read TGTGCCAGCAGCGTAGGTCCGGCAGGGGGAGCGGATGGCTACACCTTC.

This clonotype has just a few counts. The V gene is TRBV5-1, the J gene TRBJ1-2; D gene uncertain. Germline CDR1 SGHRS, CDR2 YFSETQ. The CDR3 runs 15 residues. Trimming removed 0 bases at V and 2 bases at J, with 11 bases between. The CDR3 reads CASSLAVSGNYGYTF. Written as DNA, the CDR3 is TGCGCCAGCAGCTTGGCTGTTTCGGGGAACTATGGCTACACCTTC.

The V gene is TRBV7-3, the J gene TRBJ2-2, with TRBD1 matching 9 bases. CDR3 length: 16 residues. Trimming at V came to 3 bases and at J to 7 bases, leaving 9 bases not matched to a gene. The germline CDR1 and CDR2 sequences are SGHTA and FQGTGA. CDR3 nucleotide sequence: TGTGCCAGCAGCTTGAGAGCCGGGACAGGGCACGGGGAGCTGTTTTTT. This codes for CASSLRAGTGHGELFF.

This clonotype was detected only a few times. This sequence joins TRBV5-1 and TRBJ1-2; no clear D. Between the trimmed V and J ends, which lost 0 bases and 2 bases, there was a span of 14 bases. The germline V gene has CDR1 SGHRS and CDR2 YFSETQ. The CDR3 consists of 16 residues. In DNA, the CDR3 is TGCGCCAGCAGCTTGGCCCCCCAGACCTTCAACTATGGCTACACCTTC. Translating gives CASSLAPQTFNYGYTF.

This clonotype has more than one count but fewer than ten. This sequence joins TRBV4-1 and TRBJ1-5; no definite D call. CDR3 length equals 13 residues. The germline V and J ends were trimmed by 0 bases and 7 bases, with 7 bases remaining between them. Germline V CDR1 and CDR2: MGHRA, YSYEKL. The CDR3 sequence is CASSQESGQPQHF. In DNA, the CDR3 is TGCGCCAGCAGCCAAGAGAGTGGGCAGCCCCAGCATTTT.

This clonotype was picked up many times. The chain has TRBV10-2 and TRBJ2-3; D remains unclear. Trimming stripped 3 bases from V and 6 bases from J, with 13 bases between. Per the germline V gene, CDR1 is WSHSY and CDR2 is SAAADI. The CDR3 is 14 residues long. In nucleotides, the CDR3 is TGCGCCAGCAGTGAAGGTAGCTTAAGTGATACGCAGTATTTT. This sequence encodes CASSEGSLSDTQYF.

This clonotype was observed a handful of times. The chain recombines TRBV6-5 with TRBJ2-5, with D perhaps matching TRBD2 (6 bases). Germline V gene sequence: CDR1 MNHEY, CDR2 SVGAGI. The length of the CDR3 is 13 residues. V was pared by 4 bases and J by 5 bases, with 11 bases between. CDR3 protein: CASSLRLGETQYF. CDR3 DNA: TGTGCCAGCAGTTTACGACTAGGGGAGACCCAGTACTTC.

The chain joins TRBV6-6 to TRBJ2-7; no firm D call. Trimming shortened V by 7 bases and J by 0 bases, and 10 bases separated the two germline ends. CDR1 and CDR2 (germline): MNHNY, SVGAGI (reference sequence). The length of the CDR3 is 13 residues. The CDR3 sequence: CASTLGSSYEQYF. Written as DNA, the CDR3 is TGTGCCAGCACTCTGGGCAGCTCCTACGAGCAGTACTTC.

The chain is built from TRBV24-1 and TRBJ2-1, with a possible D match to TRBD2 (7 bases). From germline, CDR1 is KGHDR and CDR2 SFDVKD. This CDR3 spans 15 amino acids. V lost 3 bases and J lost 8, with 16 bases in between. DNA for the CDR3: TGTGCCACCAGTGATCCCCCACGGGGGGCTCATGAGCAGTTCTTC. Its translation: CATSDPPRGAHEQFF.

This clonotype was found a few times. J is TRBJ2-2 and V is TRBV7-9; D is ambiguous. V dropped 8 bases and J dropped 6 bases, with 4 bases sitting between them. Germline V CDR1 and CDR2: SEHNR, FQNEAQ (reference sequence). This CDR3 comprises 10 residues. The CDR3 sequence is CASASGELFF. The CDR3, as DNA: TGTGCCAGCGCCTCCGGGGAGCTGTTTTTT.

This clonotype was counted between two and nine times. The V and J genes are TRBV2 and TRBJ1-1; a possible D gene is TRBD1 (5 bases). V was shortened by 6 bases and J by 0 bases, with 14 bases between the two germline ends. This CDR3 is built from 15 residues. Germline-derived CDR1 and CDR2 are SNHLY and FYNNEI. The CDR3 region is CASRGRDIMNTEAFF. The CDR3 DNA is TGTGCCAGCAGAGGCAGGGATATCATGAACACTGAAGCTTTCTTT.

This sequence joins TRBV7-9 and TRBJ2-7, with 7 bases fitting TRBD2. CDR3 length equals 15 residues. The junction had 8 bases not matched to a gene; V was cut back by 4 bases and J by 2 bases. Germline V gives CDR1 SEHNR, CDR2 FQNEAQ (reference sequence). In DNA, the CDR3 is TGTGCCAGCAGCTCCCGAACTAGCGTAACCTACGAGCAGTACTTC. It codes for CASSSRTSVTYEQYF. The variable domain in full, completed from reference TRBV7-9 and TRBJ2-7, reads DTGVSQNPRHKITKRGQNVTFRCDPISEHNRLYWYRQTLGQGPEFLTYFQNEAQLEKSRLLSDRFSAERPKGSFSTLEIQRTEQGDSAMYLCASSSRTSVTYEQYFGPGTRLTVT.

The rearrangement uses TRBV20-1 and TRBJ2-2, with TRBD1 matching 7 bases. After removal of 0 bases from V and 3 bases from J, the junction contained 4 bases not matched to a gene. The germline V gene encodes CDR1 DFQATT and CDR2 SNEGSKA (reference sequence). The CDR3 runs 15 residues. CDR3 sequence: CSARDRTGDTGELFF. The CDR3 DNA reads TGCAGTGCTAGAGATCGTACAGGGGACACCGGGGAGCTGTTTTTT.

This clonotype was observed a handful of times. The chain has TRBV7-3 and TRBJ2-1, with D perhaps matching TRBD2 (7 bases). Germline-derived CDR1 and CDR2 are SGHTA and FQGTGA. V was clipped by 5 bases and J by 7 bases, with 18 bases between them. This CDR3 has 15 amino acids. The DNA for the CDR3 is TGTGCCAGCAGCAAAACTGGGGGGGCCAAAAATGAGCAGTTCTTC. Protein sequence: CASSKTGGAKNEQFF.

The chain is built from TRBV7-8 and TRBJ2-2, with 8 bases fitting TRBD1. Germline CDR1 and CDR2: SGHVS and FQNEAQ. The CDR3 sequence is 15 residues long. The ends lost 1 base at V and 3 bases at J; junction bases unmatched: 1. CDR3 region: CASSLGGQDTGELFF. The CDR3 nucleotides read TGTGCCAGCAGCTTAGGGGGACAGGACACCGGGGAGCTGTTTTTT.

CDR3 nucleotides: TGTGCCAGCAGCTCCGGGACTAGCGGGGGGGCAGATACGCAGTATTTT. It translates to CASSSGTSGGADTQYF. V is TRBV7-2 and J is TRBJ2-3; 16 bases are a match to TRBD2. CDR3 size: 16 residues. V gave up 4 bases and J gave up 4 bases; unmatched junction bases: 2. Germline V gene sequence: CDR1 SGHTA, CDR2 FQGNSA.

This clonotype turned up a few times. J is TRBJ2-5 and V is TRBV2; no reliable D call. The V end lost 2 bases, the J end lost 12 bases, and 10 bases lay between the germline ends. The CDR3 runs to 11 residues. Germline assignment: CDR1 SNHLY and CDR2 FYNNEI. CDR3 DNA: TGTGCCAGCAGTGAATGGGAAGGCGAGTACTTC. It yields the protein CASSEWEGEYF.

In this sample, this clonotype turned up a few times. The rearrangement joins TRBV20-1 to TRBJ1-5; D gene ambiguous. Deletions cut 1 base from V and 2 bases from J, with 15 bases between. The CDR3 is made up of 16 amino acids. Germline-derived CDR1 and CDR2 are DFQATT and SNEGSKA (reference sequence). CDR3 protein: CSARGPGYSGNQPQHF. The CDR3 DNA follows: TGCAGTGCTAGAGGTCCGGGATATAGCGGCAATCAGCCCCAGCATTTT.

This clonotype came up a few times. V gene TRBV9 combines with J gene TRBJ2-1; TRBD2 aligns across 12 bases. From germline, CDR1 is SGDLS and CDR2 YYNGEE. V shed 3 bases and J 16 bases; nucleotides not matched to a gene: 5. This CDR3 is built from 12 residues. CDR3 amino acids: CASSAPGLAGFF. The CDR3, as DNA: TGTGCCAGCAGCGCCCCGGGACTAGCGGGCTTCTTC. Full variable domain (remainder filled in from reference TRBV9 and TRBJ2-1): DSGVTQTPKHLITATGQRVTLRCSPRSGDLSVYWYQQSLDQGLQFLIQYYNGEERAKGNILERFSAQQFPDLHSELNLSSLELGDSALYFCASSAPGLAGFFGPGTRLTVL.

The chain combines TRBV7-8 with TRBJ1-2; no clear D. The germline V gene encodes CDR1 SGHVS and CDR2 FQNEAQ. The CDR3 is made up of 14 amino acids. Between the trimmed V and J ends, which lost 5 bases and 4 bases, there was a span of 14 bases. CDR3 residues: CASSGTGVFYGYTF. The CDR3 DNA is TGTGCCAGCAGCGGAACCGGGGTCTTCTATGGCTACACCTTC.